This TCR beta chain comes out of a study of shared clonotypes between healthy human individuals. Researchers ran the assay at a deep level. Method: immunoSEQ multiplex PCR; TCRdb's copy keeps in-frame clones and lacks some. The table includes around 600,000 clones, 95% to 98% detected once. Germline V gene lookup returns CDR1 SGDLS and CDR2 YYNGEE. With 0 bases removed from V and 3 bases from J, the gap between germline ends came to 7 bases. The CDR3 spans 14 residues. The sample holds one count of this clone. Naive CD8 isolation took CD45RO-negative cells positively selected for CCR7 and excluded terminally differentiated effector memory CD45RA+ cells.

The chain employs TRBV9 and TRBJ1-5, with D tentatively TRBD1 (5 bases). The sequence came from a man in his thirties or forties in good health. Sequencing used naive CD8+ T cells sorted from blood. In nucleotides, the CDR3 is TGTGCCAGCAGCGTAGAGGGGACCAATCAGCCCCAGCATTTT. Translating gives CASSVEGTNQPQHF.